The clone carrying this T cell receptor (beta chain) has ten or more counts. The antigen is undetermined. Sequencing ends 3 residues short of the CDR3 end; the germline J gene provides the rest. This CDR3 is built from 15 residues. Germline V gives CDR1 DFQATT, CDR2 SNEGSKA (reference sequence). V lost 3 bases and J lost 5; bases outside the gene matches: 10. CVID subjects were neither ill nor on immunomodulatory or immunosuppressive medication at sampling. This specimen comes from a study of T cell clonality in common variable immunodeficiency. General study results and limits: Shared TCRbeta clones were fewer between CVID subjects than controls. Reportedly, TCR beta sequences from common variable immunodeficiency showed fewer deletions and N-nucleotide insertions.

The protocol was immunoSEQ multiplex PCR, while the TCRdb copy is restricted to in-frame clones and leaves out a portion. The sample is made up of around 42,000 clones, none counted only once. The clonotype comes from a human donor with common variable immunodeficiency. Sequencing was performed on peripheral blood mononuclear cells. The chain couples TRBV20-1 to TRBJ2-1, with TRBD2 matching over 7 bases. This CDR3 reads CSASPAGKTHNEQFF. The CDR3 DNA, read in part, is TGCAGTGCTAGCCCAGCGGGGAAAACCCACAATGAG.